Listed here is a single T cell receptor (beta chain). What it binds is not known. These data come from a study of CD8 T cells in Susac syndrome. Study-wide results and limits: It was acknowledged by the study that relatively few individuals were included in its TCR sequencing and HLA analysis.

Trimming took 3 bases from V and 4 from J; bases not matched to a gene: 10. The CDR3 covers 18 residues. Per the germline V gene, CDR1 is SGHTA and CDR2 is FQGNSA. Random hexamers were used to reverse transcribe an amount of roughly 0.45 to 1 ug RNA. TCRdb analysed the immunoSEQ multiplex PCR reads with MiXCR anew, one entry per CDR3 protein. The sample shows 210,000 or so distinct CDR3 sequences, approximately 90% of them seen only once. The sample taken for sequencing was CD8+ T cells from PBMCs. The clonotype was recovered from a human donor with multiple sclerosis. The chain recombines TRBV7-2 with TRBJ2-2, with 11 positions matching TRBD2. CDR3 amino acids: CASSFGLGLAGGTGELFF. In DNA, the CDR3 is TGTGCCAGCAGCTTTGGTCTTGGACTAGCGGGCGGCACCGGGGAGCTGTTTTTT.